This TCR beta chain was identified during a study of T cell changes during pregnancy in multiple sclerosis. Libraries were prepared by immunoSEQ multiplex PCR; TCRdb keeps only in-frame clonotypes and omits some of them. The sample includes some 37,000 clones, around 94% of them seen just once. CDR1 and CDR2 from the germline V gene are MNHEY and SVGAGI. There are 16 residues in the CDR3. Trimming cost V 2 bases and J 9 bases; bases outside gene matches: 10. V gene TRBV6-5 combines with J gene TRBJ2-4, with TRBD1 matching over 10 bases. This clonotype was obtained from a female donor with multiple sclerosis, enrolled in a pregnancy study. The source was CD4+ T cells from peripheral blood mononuclear cells, collected before pregnancy. DNA for the CDR3: TGTGCCAGCAGTTACGTCGGGACAGGGGAGTCTGGCATTCAGTACTTC. As protein: CASSYVGTGESGIQYF.